This TCR beta chain was retrieved from a study of shared clonotypes between healthy human individuals. Findings and limits, study-wide: The study generally estimated greater richness for naive than memory subsets.

With 1 base clipped from V and 5 bases from J, the junction kept 5 bases outside the gene matches. The CDR3 loop spans 14 amino acids. Germline-derived CDR1 and CDR2 are SGHRS and YFSETQ. Profiling relied on immunoSEQ multiplex PCR, and the TCRdb table lists in-frame clones only, not all of them. The data hold roughly 700,000 clones, with roughly 91% observed a single time. As regards this clone: Its antigen is unknown.

The specimen was memory CD8+ T cells from PBMCs. Subset of the sample: CD45RO+ cells pooled with CCR7-negative TemRA cells. The TCR was taken from a man younger than 35 in good health. Some clones in this sample may be carry-over from other donors' samples. This sequence joins TRBV5-1 and TRBJ2-7; TRBD2 agrees at 8 bases. This chain's CDR3 is CASSLPGGRNEQYF. The CDR3 DNA follows: TGCGCCAGCAGCTTGCCGGGAGGGCGGAACGAGCAGTACTTC.